This paragraph reports one T cell receptor (beta chain). Its cognate antigen is unknown. These data are taken from a study of cytomegalovirus exposure and HLA in healthy donors. The CDR3 is made up of 14 amino acids. CDR1 is SGHNT and CDR2 is YENEEA in the germline V gene. Trimming took 1 base from V and 5 from J; bases not matched to a gene: 1. Donors counted as nominally healthy when sampled, yet unrecorded immune exposures were likely. The PCR ran on 60 Vbeta and 13 Jbeta primers. The repertoire was sequenced with immunoSEQ multiplex PCR; TCRdb's copy has only in-frame clones and lacks some. The table has 200,000 to 300,000 clones, 70% to 90% seen once. General study results and limits: According to the study, about 180 TCR beta chains were cytomegalovirus-associated. Segments of the TCR beta V type were, in most cases, productive about 87% or about 30% of the time in an earlier analysis.

The V and J genes are TRBV11-3 and TRBJ2-5; 10 positions agree with TRBD1. The sample consisted of PBMCs. This clonotype was sampled from a girl aged 2 to 9 in good health and CMV-seronegative. CDR3 DNA sequence: TGTGCCAGCAGCTTAGCGGGACAGGGGGAGACCCAGTACTTC. Encoded protein: CASSLAGQGETQYF.